The T cell receptor beta chain described here comes from a study of molecular identifiers for immune sequencing clone quantification (dated by TCRdb to about 2018). The study in broad terms: For a replicate experiment, RNA from around 20,000 or 100,000 naive CD8 T cells was divided into five aliquots, and four of the five aliquots were sequenced. This methods study benchmarked molecular-identifier clustering-based TCR repertoire sequencing (MIDCIRS) and TCR RNA copy counting, using CD8 T cells to do so.

Library preparation employed PCR. TCRdb lists the instrument as NextSeq 500. Bulk TCR libraries were made following a previously described method, with the TCR primers given in Table S5. Total RNA was purified with the Qiagen AllPrep DNA/RNA kit. Before any analysis, reads coming from multiple sequencing runs of the same library were combined into one pool. The source study handled its data this way. Reads were retained only if the reads had an exact TCR constant sequence, and the retained reads were trimmed to 150 nt and grouped according to their 12-nt molecular barcodes. Within each barcode group, reads were sub-clustered at a 15% Levenshtein threshold, and quality-weighted consensus sequences were built per RNA molecule. Non-functional sequences were discarded, and so were lower-count sequences lying one edit away from another sequence. Based on fitting two negative binomial distributions, any barcode sub-cluster with under 20% of the maximum read count was discarded. TCRdb passed the public sequencing reads through fastp at Q25 and MiXCR, retaining productive beta sequences. Identical CDR3 protein sequences are pooled into one entry, listed with their most common genes and DNA. These V and J calls are TCRdb output, not the study's own analysis. The table for this sample lists 400,000 to 600,000 distinct CDR3 sequences; about 26% of them were counted only once. The ten largest clones take up over 0.6% of the sample.

Study-level results and caveats: Highly expanded clone sizes could be underestimated if identical TCR molecules share a barcode. Spiked-in Jurkat TCR RNA (about ten copies' worth), which is not part of the donor repertoire, was contained in the naive libraries. In CMV-specific effector cells, clones with more than 20 RNA copies contained over 98% of molecules, whereas in naive cells such clones contained under 1% of molecules. A single cell's worth of spiked-in Jurkat TCR RNA was reported detectable even among 850,000 to 1,000,000 naive CD8 T cells. Without barcode sub-clustering, chimeric consensus sequences inflated TCR diversity; chimeras reached as high as 47%. Modeling gave about 3.2 recovered TCR RNA copies per cell versus around 10 by digital PCR, implying approximately 30% capture efficiency.

Libraries of naive CD8 T cells were built from anywhere between about 17,000 and 1,000,000 sorted cells, with 10%, 30% or 50% of the purified RNA used. Naive CD8 T cells were FACS-sorted as CD8+CD4-CCR7+CD45RA+ on a BD FACSAria II into RLT Plus buffer. To test detection sensitivity, Jurkat RNA equal to around nine TCR copies was added to samples of about 18,000-1,100,000 naive CD8 T cells. Enrichment of CD8 T cells was performed with RosetteSep CD8+ T Cell Enrichment Cocktail and Ficoll-Paque, after which ACK red cell lysis was carried out. From its cysteine to its phenylalanine, the CDR3 spans 13 amino acids. Only the CDR3 part of the read is kept: 39 bases, read in frame from the first base. Comment on this clonotype: Its antigen specificity is not known. A much bigger clone sits one base away, suggesting this may be a read error.

Input material: naive CD8+ T cells from blood, with Jurkat cell RNA spiked in. The sample's cell subset or site label, decoded: FACS-sorted CD8+CD4-CCR7+CD45RA+ naive T cells. The TCR originated in a human donor in good health. Some libraries in this study had Jurkat cell RNA spiked in. The sequence joins TRBV12-3 or TRBV12-4 to TRBJ1-2; too little of a D gene remains to name it. The DNA sequence reads TGTGCCAGCAGTTTAACGTCGGCGTTCGGCTACATCTTC. This gives the protein CASSLTSAFGYIF.